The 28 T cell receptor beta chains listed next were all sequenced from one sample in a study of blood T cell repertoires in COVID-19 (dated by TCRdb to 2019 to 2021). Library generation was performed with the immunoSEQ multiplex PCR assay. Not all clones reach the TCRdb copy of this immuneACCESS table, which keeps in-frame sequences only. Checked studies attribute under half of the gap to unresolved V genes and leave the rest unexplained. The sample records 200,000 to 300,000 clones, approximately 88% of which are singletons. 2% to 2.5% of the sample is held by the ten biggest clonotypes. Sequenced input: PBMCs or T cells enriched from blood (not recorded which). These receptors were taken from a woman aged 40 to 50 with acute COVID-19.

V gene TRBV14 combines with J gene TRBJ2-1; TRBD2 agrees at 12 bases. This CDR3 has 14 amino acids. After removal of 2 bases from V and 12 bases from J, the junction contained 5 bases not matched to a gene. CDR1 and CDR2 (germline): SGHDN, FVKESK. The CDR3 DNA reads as TGTGCCAGCAGCCAATACCTAGCGGGGGGGGCGCAGTTCTTC. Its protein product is CASSQYLAGGAQFF.

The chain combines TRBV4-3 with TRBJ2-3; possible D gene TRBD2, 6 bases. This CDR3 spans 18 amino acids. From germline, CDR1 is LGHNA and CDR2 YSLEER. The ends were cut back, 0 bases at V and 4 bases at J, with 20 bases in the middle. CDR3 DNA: TGCGCCAGCAGCCAAGACATACCCGTGAGTCCGGGGGCAGATACGCAGTATTTT. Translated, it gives CASSQDIPVSPGADTQYF.

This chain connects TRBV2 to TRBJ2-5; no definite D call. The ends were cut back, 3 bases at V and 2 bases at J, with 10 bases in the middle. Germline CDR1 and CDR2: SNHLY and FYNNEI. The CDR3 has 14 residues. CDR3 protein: CASSDSVIQETQYF. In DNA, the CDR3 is TGTGCCAGCAGTGACTCGGTTATTCAAGAGACCCAGTACTTC.

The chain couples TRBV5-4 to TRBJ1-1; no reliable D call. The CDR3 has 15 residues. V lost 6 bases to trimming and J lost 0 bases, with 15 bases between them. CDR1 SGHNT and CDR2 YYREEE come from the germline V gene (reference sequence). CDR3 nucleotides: TGTGCCAGCAACCGAGGCGGCCACATGAACACTGAAGCTTTCTTT. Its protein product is CASNRGGHMNTEAFF. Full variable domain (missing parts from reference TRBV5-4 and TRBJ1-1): ETGVTQSPTHLIKTRGQQVTLRCSSQSGHNTVSWYQQALGQGPQFIFQYYREEENGRGNFPPRFSGLQFPNYSSELNVNALELDDSALYLCASNRGGHMNTEAFFGQGTRLTVV.

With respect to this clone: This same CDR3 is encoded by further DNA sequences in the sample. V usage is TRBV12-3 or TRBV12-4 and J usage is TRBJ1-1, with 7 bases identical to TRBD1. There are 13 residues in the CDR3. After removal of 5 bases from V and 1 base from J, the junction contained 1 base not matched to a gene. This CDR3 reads CASSRQGNTEAFF. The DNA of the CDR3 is TGTGCCAGCAGTAGACAGGGGAACACTGAAGCTTTCTTT.

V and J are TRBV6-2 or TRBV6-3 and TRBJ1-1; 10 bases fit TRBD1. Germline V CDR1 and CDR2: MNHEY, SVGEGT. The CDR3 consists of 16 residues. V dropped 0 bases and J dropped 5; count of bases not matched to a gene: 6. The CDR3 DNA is TGTGCCAGCAGTTACTCGCATCCGGACAGGGGGACTGAAGCTTTCTTT. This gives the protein CASSYSHPDRGTEAFF.

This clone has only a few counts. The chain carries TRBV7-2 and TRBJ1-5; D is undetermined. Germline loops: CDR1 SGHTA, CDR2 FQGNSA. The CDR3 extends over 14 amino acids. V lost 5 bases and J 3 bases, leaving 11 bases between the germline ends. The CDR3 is CASSPVQTNQPQHF. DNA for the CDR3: TGTGCCAGCAGCCCGGTACAGACCAATCAGCCCCAGCATTTT.

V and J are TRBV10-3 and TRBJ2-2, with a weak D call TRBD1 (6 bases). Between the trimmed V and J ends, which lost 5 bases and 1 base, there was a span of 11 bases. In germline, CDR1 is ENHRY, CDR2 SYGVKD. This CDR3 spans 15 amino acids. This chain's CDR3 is CAISHPGQNTGELFF. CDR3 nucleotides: TGTGCCATCAGTCACCCGGGACAGAACACCGGGGAGCTGTTTTTT.

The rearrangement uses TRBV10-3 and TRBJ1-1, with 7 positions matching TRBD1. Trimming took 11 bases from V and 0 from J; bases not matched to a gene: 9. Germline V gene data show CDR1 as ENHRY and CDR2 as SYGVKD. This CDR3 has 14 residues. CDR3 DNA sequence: TGTGCCGCCACAGGGGCCCCCTTGAACACTGAAGCTTTCTTT. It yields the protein CAATGAPLNTEAFF.

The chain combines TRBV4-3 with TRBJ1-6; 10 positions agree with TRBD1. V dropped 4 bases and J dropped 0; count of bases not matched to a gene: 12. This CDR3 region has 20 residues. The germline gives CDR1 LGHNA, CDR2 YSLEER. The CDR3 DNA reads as TGCGCCAGCAGCCCTGGACCGGGACAGGGGATGAGCTCCTATAATTCACCCCTCCACTTT. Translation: CASSPGPGQGMSSYNSPLHF.

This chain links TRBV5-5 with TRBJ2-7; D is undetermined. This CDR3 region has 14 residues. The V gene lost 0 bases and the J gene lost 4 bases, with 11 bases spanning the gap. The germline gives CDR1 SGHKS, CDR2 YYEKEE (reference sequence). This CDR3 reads CASSLEPTPYEQYV. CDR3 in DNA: TGTGCCAGCAGCTTGGAACCTACCCCGTACGAGCAGTACGTC.

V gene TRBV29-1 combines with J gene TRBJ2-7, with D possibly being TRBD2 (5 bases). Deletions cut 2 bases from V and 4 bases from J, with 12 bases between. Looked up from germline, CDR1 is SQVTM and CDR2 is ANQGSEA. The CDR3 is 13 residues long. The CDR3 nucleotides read TGCAGCGTTGAACCAGCGGTGGGATACGAGCAGTACTTC. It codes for CSVEPAVGYEQYF.

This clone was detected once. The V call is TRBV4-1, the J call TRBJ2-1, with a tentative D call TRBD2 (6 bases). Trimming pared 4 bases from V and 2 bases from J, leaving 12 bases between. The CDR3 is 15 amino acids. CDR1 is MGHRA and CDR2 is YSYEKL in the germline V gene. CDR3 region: CASSPLGGTYNEQFF. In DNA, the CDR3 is TGCGCCAGCAGCCCCCTTGGGGGGACCTACAATGAGCAGTTCTTC.

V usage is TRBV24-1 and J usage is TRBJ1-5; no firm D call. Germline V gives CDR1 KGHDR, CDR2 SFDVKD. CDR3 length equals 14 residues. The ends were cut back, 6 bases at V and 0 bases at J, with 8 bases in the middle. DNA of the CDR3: TGTGCCACCAGTCGAGGTAATAGCAATCAGCCCCAGCATTTT. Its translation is CATSRGNSNQPQHF.

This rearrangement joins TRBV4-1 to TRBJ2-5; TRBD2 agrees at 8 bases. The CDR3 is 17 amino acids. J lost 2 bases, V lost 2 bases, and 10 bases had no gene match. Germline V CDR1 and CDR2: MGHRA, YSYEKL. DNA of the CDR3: TGCGCCAGCAGCCAAACCCCCGGGGGGGCCGGGCAAGAGACCCAGTACTTC. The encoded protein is CASSQTPGGAGQETQYF.

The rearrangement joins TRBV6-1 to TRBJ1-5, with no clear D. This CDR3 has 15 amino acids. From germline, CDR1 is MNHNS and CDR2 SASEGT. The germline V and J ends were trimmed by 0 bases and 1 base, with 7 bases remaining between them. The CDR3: CASSEARRSNQPQHF. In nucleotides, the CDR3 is TGTGCCAGCAGTGAAGCGCGCAGGAGCAATCAGCCCCAGCATTTT.

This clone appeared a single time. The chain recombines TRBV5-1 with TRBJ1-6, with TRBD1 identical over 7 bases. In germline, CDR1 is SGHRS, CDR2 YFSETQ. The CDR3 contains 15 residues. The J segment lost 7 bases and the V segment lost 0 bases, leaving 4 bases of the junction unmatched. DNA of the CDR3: TGCGCCAGCAGCTTGGGACAGGGAGGAAATTCACCCCTCCACTTT. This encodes CASSLGQGGNSPLHF.

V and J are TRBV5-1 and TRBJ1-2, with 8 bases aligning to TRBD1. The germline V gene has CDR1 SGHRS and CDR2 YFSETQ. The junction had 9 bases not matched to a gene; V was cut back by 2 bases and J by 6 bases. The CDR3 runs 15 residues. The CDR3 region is CASSFPGTGGHGYTF. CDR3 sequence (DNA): TGCGCCAGCAGCTTCCCAGGGACAGGAGGACATGGCTACACCTTC.

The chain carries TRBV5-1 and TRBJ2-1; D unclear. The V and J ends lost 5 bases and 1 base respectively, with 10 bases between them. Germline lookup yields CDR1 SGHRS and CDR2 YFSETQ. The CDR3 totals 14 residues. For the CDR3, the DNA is TGCGCCAGCAGTAACGGTCAATCCTACAATGAGCAGTTCTTC. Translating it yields CASSNGQSYNEQFF.

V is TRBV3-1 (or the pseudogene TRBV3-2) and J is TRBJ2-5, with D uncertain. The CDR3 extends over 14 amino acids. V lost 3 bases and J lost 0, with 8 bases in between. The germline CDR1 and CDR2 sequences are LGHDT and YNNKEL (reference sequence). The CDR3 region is CASSQRLYQETQYF. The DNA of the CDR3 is TGTGCCAGCAGCCAGAGGCTGTACCAAGAGACCCAGTACTTC.

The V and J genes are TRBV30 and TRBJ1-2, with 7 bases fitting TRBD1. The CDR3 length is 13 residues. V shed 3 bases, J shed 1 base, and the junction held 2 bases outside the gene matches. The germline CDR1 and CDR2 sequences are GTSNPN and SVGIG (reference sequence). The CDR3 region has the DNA TGTGCCTGGAGCAGACAGGGTAACTATGGCTACACCTTC. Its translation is CAWSRQGNYGYTF.

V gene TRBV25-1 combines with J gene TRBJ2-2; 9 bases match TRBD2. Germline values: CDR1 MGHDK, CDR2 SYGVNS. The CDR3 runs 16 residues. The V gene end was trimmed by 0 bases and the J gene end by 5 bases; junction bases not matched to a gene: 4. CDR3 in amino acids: CASSEYGTSRTGELFF. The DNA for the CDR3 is TGTGCCAGCAGTGAATACGGGACTAGCAGGACCGGGGAGCTGTTTTTT. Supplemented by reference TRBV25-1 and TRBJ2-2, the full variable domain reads EADIYQTPRYLVIGTGKKITLECSQTMGHDKMYWYQQDPGMELHLIHYSYGVNSTEKGDLSSESTVSRIRTEHFPLTLESARPSHTSQYLCASSEYGTSRTGELFFGEGSRLTVL.

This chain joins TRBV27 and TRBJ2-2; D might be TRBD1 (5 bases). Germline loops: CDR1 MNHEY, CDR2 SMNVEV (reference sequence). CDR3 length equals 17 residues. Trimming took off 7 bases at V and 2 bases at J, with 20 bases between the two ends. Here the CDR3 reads CASTKFSSGANTGELFF. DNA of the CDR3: TGTGCCAGCACCAAATTCAGTTCTGGGGCAAACACCGGGGAGCTGTTTTTT.

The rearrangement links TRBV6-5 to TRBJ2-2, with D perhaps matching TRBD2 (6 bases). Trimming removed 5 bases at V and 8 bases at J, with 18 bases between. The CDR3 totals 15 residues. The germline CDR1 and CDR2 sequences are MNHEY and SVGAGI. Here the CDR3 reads CASSPLPAGPGELFF. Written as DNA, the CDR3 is TGTGCCAGCAGTCCCCTGCCCGCGGGGCCTGGGGAGCTGTTTTTT.

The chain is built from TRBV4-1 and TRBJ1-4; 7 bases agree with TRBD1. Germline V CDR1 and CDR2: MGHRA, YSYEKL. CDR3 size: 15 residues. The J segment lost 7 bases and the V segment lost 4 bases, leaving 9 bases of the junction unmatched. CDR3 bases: TGCGCCAGCAGCCCTACGCCAGGGGGTCTTGAAAAACTGTTTTTT. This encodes CASSPTPGGLEKLFF.

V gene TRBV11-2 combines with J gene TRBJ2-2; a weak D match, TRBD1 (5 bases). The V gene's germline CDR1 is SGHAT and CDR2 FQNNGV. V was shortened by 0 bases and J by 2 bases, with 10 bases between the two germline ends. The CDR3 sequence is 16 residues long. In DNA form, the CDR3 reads TGTGCCAGCAGCTTAGATGGGGCTACTAACACCGGGGAGCTGTTTTTT. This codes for CASSLDGATNTGELFF.

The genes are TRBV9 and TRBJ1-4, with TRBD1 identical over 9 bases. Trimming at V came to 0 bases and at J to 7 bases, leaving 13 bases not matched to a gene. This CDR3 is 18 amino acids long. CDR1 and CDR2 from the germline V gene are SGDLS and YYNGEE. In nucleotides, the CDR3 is TGTGCCAGCAGCGTAGGAGAAAATACAGGGGGCGGGACTGAAAAACTGTTTTTT. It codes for CASSVGENTGGGTEKLFF.

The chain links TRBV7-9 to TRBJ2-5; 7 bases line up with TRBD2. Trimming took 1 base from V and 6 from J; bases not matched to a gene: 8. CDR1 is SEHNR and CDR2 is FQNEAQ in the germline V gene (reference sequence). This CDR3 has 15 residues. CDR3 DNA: TGTGCCAGCAGCTTAGTAGGGCGGGAGATGAAGACCCAGTACTTC. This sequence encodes CASSLVGREMKTQYF.